These 13 T cell receptor beta chains share one sample of origin, sequenced in a study of shared clonotypes between healthy human individuals. Here immunoSEQ multiplex PCR was the method, and the copy in TCRdb shows in-frame clones only, minus some. The table records 950,000 to 1,300,000 clones, 60% to 80% of them present only once. The sample consisted of memory CD4+ T cells sorted from blood. Stated subset: CD45RA-negative fraction. These TCRs come from a man aged 18 to 30 in good health.

On this clone itself: No DNA is shown, since the ends of the CDR3 on it are uncertain; the CDR3 is the one TCRdb lists. This chain joins TRBV12-1 and TRBJ2-1; no check of the table's D call, TRBD2, against the DNA was made. TRBV12-1 constitutes a pseudogene. The CDR3 spans 16 amino acids, including both terminal residues. The CDR3 sequence is CASSFAGGSSYNEQFF.

Details on this clone: The same CDR3 is also encoded by other DNA sequences in this sample. The chain carries TRBV7-9 and TRBJ2-7, with 7 positions matching TRBD2. V shed 5 bases and J 2 bases; nucleotides not matched to a gene: 3. The CDR3 runs 13 residues. The germline CDR1 and CDR2 sequences are SEHNR and FQNEAQ (reference sequence). Here the CDR3 DNA reads TGTGCCAGCAGCATAGGGACTACCTACGAGCAGTACTTC. Its protein product is CASSIGTTYEQYF. The variable domain in full, with the rest retrieved from reference TRBV7-9 and TRBJ2-7, is DTGVSQNPRHKITKRGQNVTFRCDPISEHNRLYWYRQTLGQGPEFLTYFQNEAQLEKSRLLSDRFSAERPKGSFSTLEIQRTEQGDSAMYLCASSIGTTYEQYFGPGTRLTVT.

The CDR3 bases are TGCGCCAGCAGCTACAGGGGGCCTGTGACAGATACGCAGTATTTT. This encodes CASSYRGPVTDTQYF. The J gene is TRBJ2-3, the V gene TRBV23-1; 9 nucleotides match TRBD1. TRBV23-1 is marked as an open reading frame, function uncertain. V dropped 6 bases and J dropped 3; count of bases not matched to a gene: 7. There are 15 residues in the CDR3.

The V and J genes are TRBV30 and TRBJ1-3, with no clear D. The V gene lost 2 bases and the J gene lost 1 base, with 18 bases spanning the gap. The V gene's germline CDR1 is GTSNPN and CDR2 SVGIG (reference sequence). The CDR3 length is 17 residues. The CDR3 loop reads CAWSPLALTGSGNTIYF. The CDR3 DNA is TGTGCCTGGAGTCCCCTCGCCCTTACGGGGTCTGGAAACACCATATATTTT.

The chain carries TRBV7-8 and TRBJ2-1; possible D gene TRBD2, 5 bases. The V end lost 1 base, the J end lost 7 bases, and 8 bases lay between the germline ends. CDR1 and CDR2 (germline): SGHVS, FQNEAQ. The CDR3 consists of 13 residues. Written as DNA, the CDR3 is TGTGCCAGCAGCTTAGTAAGAGGGAATGAGCAGTTCTTC. Its translation: CASSLVRGNEQFF.

The V call is TRBV6-5, the J call TRBJ2-6; D is unresolved. This CDR3 region has 15 residues. CDR1 MNHEY and CDR2 SVGAGI come from the germline V gene. Deletions cut 6 bases from V and 0 bases from J, with 9 bases between. The CDR3 sequence: CASRKVSSGANVLTF. CDR3 bases: TGTGCCAGCAGAAAAGTTTCCTCTGGGGCCAACGTCCTGACTTTC.

The chain links TRBV7-9 to TRBJ1-4; TRBD1 might be the D (6 bases). Trimming took 4 bases from V and 10 from J, leaving 19 bases between them. The CDR3 is 15 amino acids. Germline CDR1 reads SEHNR; CDR2 reads FQNEAQ (reference sequence). This CDR3 reads CASSSLGTSSGKLFF. CDR3 in DNA: TGTGCCAGCAGCTCCTTAGGGACATCGAGTGGAAAACTGTTTTTT.

V and J are TRBV2 and TRBJ2-5, with 9 positions matching TRBD2. The CDR3 is 14 amino acids. V shed 6 bases, J shed 2 bases, and the junction held 4 bases outside the gene matches. The germline V gene encodes CDR1 SNHLY and CDR2 FYNNEI. The DNA for the CDR3 is TGTGCCAGCAGGAGGGCGGGAGGGCAAGAGACCCAGTACTTC. Translation: CASRRAGGQETQYF.

The chain couples TRBV5-4 to TRBJ1-6, with 8 nucleotides matching TRBD1. The germline V gene encodes CDR1 SGHNT and CDR2 YYREEE (reference sequence). With V trimmed by 5 bases and J by 7 bases, 14 bases remained unmatched. The CDR3 extends over 17 amino acids. In nucleotides, the CDR3 is TGTGCCAGCAGTCCGAAAGCTGGACAGGGAGGCAATTCACCCCTCCACTTT. It translates to CASSPKAGQGGNSPLHF.

J is TRBJ2-3 and V is TRBV2; D not resolved. Germline V CDR1 and CDR2: SNHLY, FYNNEI. CDR3 length equals 11 residues. V was cut by 11 bases and J by 7 bases, with 13 bases left in between. CDR3 region: CAVLEGNTQYF. The CDR3 nucleotides read TGTGCCGTACTTGAAGGAAATACGCAGTATTTT.

This clone was detected once. This chain's CDR3 is CASSWGGEDTGELFF. The CDR3 nucleotides read TGTGCCAGCAGCTGGGGCGGCGAAGACACCGGGGAGCTGTTTTTT. The chain uses TRBV11-3 and TRBJ2-2; TRBD1 is a possible D gene (5 bases). V lost 4 bases, J lost 3 bases, and 12 bases lay in between. This CDR3 comprises 15 residues. Germline V CDR1 and CDR2: SGHNT, YENEEA.

The chain has TRBV6-5 and TRBJ1-6; 9 bases are a match to TRBD1. After removal of 2 bases from V and 7 bases from J, the junction contained 3 bases not matched to a gene. CDR3 length: 15 residues. Germline-derived CDR1 and CDR2 are MNHEY and SVGAGI. CDR3 protein: CASSYGTGWNSPLHF. The DNA for the CDR3 is TGTGCCAGCAGTTACGGGACAGGGTGGAATTCACCCCTCCACTTT.

The rearrangement joins TRBV9 to TRBJ2-4, with D unresolved. Germline V gives CDR1 SGDLS, CDR2 YYNGEE. The CDR3 extends over 15 amino acids. Trimming removed 0 bases at V and 5 bases at J, with 12 bases between. CDR3 residues: CASSVEGGVENIQYF. CDR3 DNA: TGTGCCAGCAGCGTAGAAGGTGGGGTGGAAAACATTCAGTACTTC.